This entry lists 25 T cell receptor beta chains sequenced from one sample in a study of T cell changes during pregnancy in multiple sclerosis (dated by TCRdb to the late 2010s). Libraries came from the immunoSEQ multiplex PCR assay. The immuneACCESS repertoire file appears here via TCRdb, limited to in-frame rearrangements. These files lack a portion of the clones; in checked studies, under half of the deficit traces to unresolved V genes, and the cause of the others is not known. Within this sample are tens of thousands of clones, with roughly 92% of them counted one time only. The ten most abundant clones make up 1.5% to 2.5% of the sample. This material consisted of peripheral blood, taken in the second trimester of pregnancy. The receptors were sampled from a female donor with multiple sclerosis, enrolled in a pregnancy study.

The rearrangement links TRBV11-3 to TRBJ2-7; 7 bases are shared with TRBD2. The CDR3 length is 14 residues. Germline CDR1 is SGHNT and CDR2 is YENEEA. The V and J ends lost 1 base and 5 bases, in that order; junction bases with no gene match: 5. The CDR3 nucleotides are TGTGCCAGCAGCTTAGGACCAGGGAGGGACGAGCAGTACTTC. Protein: CASSLGPGRDEQYF.

The rearrangement joins TRBV19 to TRBJ1-1, with D possibly TRBD1 on 5 matching bases. The CDR3 contains 14 residues. The germline V and J ends were trimmed by 3 bases and 6 bases, with 14 bases remaining between them. The germline V gene has CDR1 LNHDA and CDR2 SQIVND (reference sequence). The DNA for the CDR3 is TGTGCCAGTAGTATCGACGGGGGAGAGGCTGAAGCTTTCTTT. This sequence encodes CASSIDGGEAEAFF.

CDR3 region: CASSLVVQGNNEQFF. The DNA for the CDR3 is TGTGCCAGCAGCTTGGTCGTGCAGGGTAACAATGAGCAGTTCTTC. The genes are TRBV5-6 and TRBJ2-1, with D perhaps matching TRBD1 (5 bases). Between the trimmed V and J ends, which lost 0 bases and 5 bases, there was a span of 12 bases. This CDR3 is 15 amino acids long. Germline lookup yields CDR1 SGHDT and CDR2 YYEEEE.

This clone came up once. V usage is TRBV10-3 and J usage is TRBJ1-1, with 8 bases lining up with TRBD1. The V gene's germline CDR1 is ENHRY and CDR2 SYGVKD. V lost 8 bases, J lost 1 base, and 9 bases stayed unmatched. This CDR3 has 15 amino acids. The CDR3 loop reads CAIGVTGGTNTEAFF. CDR3 in DNA: TGTGCCATCGGGGTAACAGGGGGGACGAACACTGAAGCTTTCTTT.

The rearrangement uses TRBV7-9 and TRBJ2-5; possible D gene TRBD1, 6 bases. V was cut by 8 bases and J by 5 bases, with 9 bases left in between. The CDR3 has 11 residues. CDR1 and CDR2 from the germline V gene are SEHNR and FQNEAQ (reference sequence). In nucleotides, the CDR3 is TGTGCCAGCTCCAGGGGCGAGACCCAGTACTTC. This encodes CASSRGETQYF.

V usage is TRBV7-3 and J usage is TRBJ2-2; 9 bases are shared with TRBD2. Unmatched junction bases numbered 4, after V lost 6 bases and J lost 5 bases. The CDR3 sequence is 14 residues long. Germline assignment: CDR1 SGHTA and CDR2 FQGTGA. CDR3 in DNA: TGTGCCAGCAGGATAACTAGCGGGACCGGGGAGCTGTTTTTT. The encoded protein is CASRITSGTGELFF.

The gene calls are TRBV15 and TRBJ2-7; 7 bases match TRBD2. The CDR3 sequence is 14 residues long. The germline V gene encodes CDR1 LNHNV and CDR2 YYDKDF (reference sequence). Losses at the gene ends were 5 bases for V and 3 bases for J; bases not matched to a gene: 7. The CDR3 loop is CATSPGGLHYEQYF. The DNA for the CDR3 is TGTGCCACCAGCCCTGGGGGACTACACTACGAGCAGTACTTC.

The rearrangement links TRBV6-5 to TRBJ2-5; tentatively, D is TRBD1 (5 bases). CDR1 is MNHEY, CDR2 SVGAGI, per germline. There are 16 residues in the CDR3. With 0 bases removed from V and 5 bases from J, the gap between germline ends came to 16 bases. In DNA, the CDR3 is TGTGCCAGCAGTTACTCGATAGGGCAGGGTGGGGAGACCCAGTACTTC. This codes for CASSYSIGQGGETQYF.

This sequence joins TRBV4-1 and TRBJ1-1; possibly TRBD1 for D (5 bases). Trimming stripped 3 bases from V and 4 bases from J, with 12 bases between. CDR3 length: 14 residues. Germline CDR1 is MGHRA and CDR2 is YSYEKL. CDR3 sequence reads: CASSQGGAGTEAFF. Written as DNA, the CDR3 is TGCGCCAGCAGCCAGGGGGGTGCGGGCACTGAAGCTTTCTTT.

J is TRBJ1-2 and V is TRBV5-4; no clear D gene. V was pared by 2 bases and J by 2 bases, with 7 bases between. Germline V gene lookup returns CDR1 SGHNT and CDR2 YYREEE (reference sequence). This CDR3 has 13 residues. The CDR3 region is CASSFPENYGYTF. CDR3 DNA sequence: TGTGCCAGCAGCTTCCCAGAAAACTATGGCTACACCTTC.

The genes are TRBV14 and TRBJ2-1, with D tentatively TRBD1 (6 bases). Germline CDR1 is SGHDN and CDR2 is FVKESK. This CDR3 comprises 15 residues. The ends were cut back, 2 bases at V and 0 bases at J, with 8 bases in the middle. The CDR3 is CASSQQGSSYNEQFF. CDR3 bases: TGTGCCAGCAGCCAACAGGGGAGCTCCTACAATGAGCAGTTCTTC.

The rearrangement uses TRBV2 and TRBJ1-1; 9 bases map to TRBD1. J lost 4 bases, V lost 1 base, and 4 bases had no gene match. The CDR3 contains 15 residues. Germline V gives CDR1 SNHLY, CDR2 FYNNEI. The CDR3 reads CASSEDRGRGTEAFF. CDR3 in DNA: TGTGCCAGCAGTGAAGACAGGGGGCGGGGCACTGAAGCTTTCTTT. Based on the CDR3 plus reference TRBV2 and TRBJ1-1, the full variable domain is EPEVTQTPSHQVTQMGQEVILRCVPISNHLYFYWYRQILGQKVEFLVSFYNNEISEKSEIFDDQFSVERPDGSNFTLKIRSTKLEDSAMYFCASSEDRGRGTEAFFGQGTRLTVV.

For the CDR3, the DNA is TGTGCCAGCAGTTATAGCGGCTACAATGAGCAGTTCTTC. Translating gives CASSYSGYNEQFF. This chain connects TRBV28 to TRBJ2-1; weak D call: TRBD2 (6 bases). The V gene's germline CDR1 is MDHEN and CDR2 SYDVKM. This CDR3 has 13 residues. The V and J ends lost 4 bases and 3 bases respectively, with 7 bases between them.

V and J are TRBV5-5 and TRBJ2-1, with a weak D call TRBD2 (6 bases). This CDR3 region has 17 residues. Germline CDR1 is SGHKS and CDR2 is YYEKEE (reference sequence). V gave up 4 bases and J gave up 0 bases, with 17 bases separating them. The CDR3 sequence is CASSAGRSGLSYNEQFF. The CDR3 DNA reads TGTGCCAGCAGCGCGGGGAGATCAGGACTCTCCTACAATGAGCAGTTCTTC. Full variable domain (remainder filled in from reference TRBV5-5 and TRBJ2-1): DAGVTQSPTHLIKTRGQQVTLRCSPISGHKSVSWYQQVLGQGPQFIFQYYEKEERGRGNFPDRFSARQFPNYSSELNVNALLLGDSALYLCASSAGRSGLSYNEQFFGPGTRLTVL.

The rearrangement uses TRBV6-4 and TRBJ1-5; TRBD1 matches 11 bases. Per the germline V gene, CDR1 is MRHNA and CDR2 is SNTAGT. The V and J ends lost 2 bases and 4 bases, in that order; junction bases with no gene match: 4. The CDR3 runs 16 residues. The CDR3 DNA reads as TGTGCCAGCAGTGACATGGGACAGGGGGTGAATCAGCCCCAGCATTTT. Translation: CASSDMGQGVNQPQHF.

The CDR3 sequence: CASSFGQGRYF. The DNA for the CDR3 is TGTGCCAGTAGTTTTGGACAGGGTCGGTACTTC. The J gene is TRBJ2-4, the V gene TRBV19, with TRBD1 matching over 8 bases. Unmatched junction bases numbered 6, after V lost 5 bases and J lost 15 bases. Germline V gene data show CDR1 as LNHDA and CDR2 as SQIVND (reference sequence). The CDR3 runs to 11 residues.

Comment on this clone: The junction does not match germline at one end; this may be a read error. This chain links TRBV5-1 with TRBJ1-2; the match to TRBD1 covers 8 bases. The CDR3 totals 14 residues. CDR1 is SGHRS, CDR2 YFSETQ, per germline. The CDR3 sequence: CASSPSGQEEVIKF. For the CDR3, the DNA is TGCGCCAGCAGCCCCTCGGGACAGGAGGAGGTAATAAAGTTC.

The CDR3 DNA is TGTGCCAGCAGTTTCGGACTAGCTTCCGGGGAGCTGTTTTTT. Encoded protein: CASSFGLASGELFF. V is TRBV27 and J is TRBJ2-2; TRBD2 matches 8 bases. The CDR3 runs 14 residues. The germline gives CDR1 MNHEY, CDR2 SMNVEV (reference sequence). Trimming cost V 3 bases and J 6 bases; bases outside gene matches: 3.

The chain has TRBV6-5 and TRBJ2-7, with TRBD2 matching over 7 bases. The CDR3 consists of 13 residues. The V and J ends lost 6 bases and 6 bases, in that order; junction bases with no gene match: 8. Germline V gene sequence: CDR1 MNHEY, CDR2 SVGAGI. The CDR3 DNA reads as TGTGCCAGCAGACAAGGACTAGTCAGCGAGCAGTACTTC. Translating gives CASRQGLVSEQYF.

This clone showed up just once. The chain recombines TRBV27 with TRBJ2-1; the D gene is possibly TRBD2 (6 bases). The CDR3 is 16 amino acids. Looked up from germline, CDR1 is MNHEY and CDR2 is SMNVEV (reference sequence). V lost 0 bases, J lost 4 bases, and 13 bases lay in between. CDR3 DNA sequence: TGTGCCAGCAGTTTATCGATAGCGGAACTTTACAATGAGCAGTTCTTC. Protein: CASSLSIAELYNEQFF.

V usage is TRBV9 and J usage is TRBJ2-6; TRBD2 is a possible D gene (6 bases). The CDR3 totals 17 residues. Germline-derived CDR1 and CDR2 are SGDLS and YYNGEE. V was trimmed by 2 bases and J by 0 bases, leaving 12 bases between them. The CDR3, as DNA: TGTGCCAGCAGCGTCTCTAGCGCTGACTCTGGGGCCAACGTCCTGACTTTC. Translated: CASSVSSADSGANVLTF.

The chain is built from TRBV6-1 and TRBJ2-7, with D tentatively TRBD2 (6 bases). CDR3 length equals 14 residues. CDR1 and CDR2 (germline): MNHNS, SASEGT. V shed 6 bases and J shed 1 base, with 13 bases lying between them. CDR3 amino acids: CASRVIGGSYEQYF. The CDR3 nucleotides are TGTGCCAGCAGGGTCATCGGGGGTTCCTACGAGCAGTACTTC.

The V gene is TRBV5-1, the J gene TRBJ2-3; 11 nucleotides agree with TRBD2. The germline gives CDR1 SGHRS, CDR2 YFSETQ. CDR3 size: 16 residues. V lost 3 bases to trimming and J lost 0 bases; unmatched junction nucleotides: 3. This chain's CDR3 is CASSWGLAESTDTQYF. The CDR3 bases are TGCGCCAGCAGCTGGGGACTAGCGGAGAGCACAGATACGCAGTATTTT.

The V call is TRBV10-3, the J call TRBJ1-2; 10 bases align to TRBD1. This CDR3 has 15 residues. Germline V gene sequence: CDR1 ENHRY, CDR2 SYGVKD. The V segment lost 7 bases and the J segment 6 bases; nucleotides outside the gene matches: 11. CDR3 region: CAINWDRGRGNGYTF. CDR3 sequence (DNA): TGTGCCATCAATTGGGACAGGGGTCGGGGGAATGGCTACACCTTC.

The rearrangement joins TRBV5-1 to TRBJ2-3, with D possibly matching TRBD2 (6 bases). This CDR3 is built from 15 residues. Between the trimmed V and J ends, which lost 3 bases and 1 base, there was a span of 12 bases. Germline CDR1 is SGHRS and CDR2 is YFSETQ. CDR3 sequence reads: CASSSTSFGTDTQYF. The CDR3 DNA reads TGCGCCAGCAGCTCCACTAGCTTTGGCACAGATACGCAGTATTTT. The full variable domain, its missing parts supplied by reference TRBV5-1 and TRBJ2-3, is KAGVTQTPRYLIKTRGQQVTLSCSPISGHRSVSWYQQTPGQGLQFLFEYFSETQRNKGNFPGRFSGRQFSNSRSEMNVSTLELGDSALYLCASSSTSFGTDTQYFGPGTRLTVL.